Listed below are T cell receptor beta chains from one sample, sequenced in a study of identical twins. TCRdb used MiXCR to reprocess the 5' RACE reads, holding one entry per CDR3 protein. The sample has more than 600,000 distinct CDR3 sequences; 15% to 20% are singletons. The same data also contributed to another study, on T cells expressing NK-cell markers.

Source material: PBMCs. The receptors come from a young woman in good health. The CDR3 runs from the conserved cysteine through the conserved F or W. The order of the fields is V gene, J gene, clone size, D gene, CDR3 protein, CDR3 DNA. The D gene is left open where the match is weak. Size tells how often a clone was seen (once, few, many) or the class of an expanded clone, and some rows leave it out.

V: TRBV6-1; J: TRBJ2-1; size: .; D: .; CDR3: CASSTNYKYNEQFF; DNA: TGTGCCAGCAGTACAAATTACAAGTACAATGAGCAGTTCTTC
V: TRBV15; J: TRBJ2-1; size: few; D: .; CDR3: CATSRDRWLQFF; DNA: TGTGCCACCAGCAGAGATCGTTGGCTGCAGTTCTTC
V: TRBV7-2; J: TRBJ2-7; size: .; D: TRBD2; CDR3: CASSHLTSGSWYEQYF; DNA: TGTGCCAGCAGCCACCTCACTAGCGGGAGTTGGTACGAGCAGTACTTC
V: TRBV12-3/TRBV12-4; J: TRBJ1-2; size: .; D: .; CDR3: CASSYGPGGYTF; DNA: TGTGCCAGCAGTTACGGCCCTGGTGGCTACACCTTC
V: TRBV4-1; J: TRBJ2-3; size: few; D: TRBD2; CDR3: CASSQDSAGGRDTQYF; DNA: TGCGCCAGCAGCCAAGATTCAGCGGGGGGGCGGGATACGCAGTATTTT
V: TRBV2; J: TRBJ2-1; size: .; D: TRBD2; CDR3: CASNPGLAAEQFF; DNA: TGTGCCAGCAACCCTGGGCTAGCGGCCGAGCAGTTCTTC
V: TRBV21-1; J: TRBJ2-3; size: .; D: .; CDR3: CARTLSGDGDTQYF; DNA: TGTGCCAGGACGCTAAGTGGGGACGGAGATACGCAGTATTTT
V: TRBV7-3; J: TRBJ1-2; size: .; D: .; CDR3: CASSLTGRSVNYGYTF; DNA: TGTGCCAGCAGCTTAACGGGACGCAGCGTTAACTATGGCTACACCTTC
V: TRBV5-5; J: TRBJ2-2; size: few; D: TRBD2; CDR3: CASSQRTSGHGELFF; DNA: TGTGCCAGCAGCCAACGGACTAGCGGACACGGGGAGCTGTTTTTT
V: TRBV10-1; J: TRBJ2-1; size: .; D: TRBD2; CDR3: CASSKTSGVYNEQFF; DNA: TGCGCCAGCAGTAAGACTAGCGGGGTCTACAATGAGCAGTTCTTC
V: TRBV6-5; J: TRBJ1-1; size: .; D: .; CDR3: CASSYLGADGTEAFF; DNA: TGTGCCAGCAGTTACCTTGGGGCGGATGGCACTGAAGCTTTCTTT
V: TRBV7-9; J: TRBJ2-7; size: many; D: .; CDR3: CASSSRSGAVGEQYF; DNA: TGTGCCAGCAGCTCCCGATCCGGTGCAGTGGGCGAGCAGTACTTC
V: TRBV7-9; J: TRBJ2-5; size: .; D: .; CDR3: CASSLYLGAGETQYF; DNA: TGTGCCAGCAGCTTATACTTGGGTGCCGGGGAGACCCAGTACTTC
V: TRBV7-2; J: TRBJ2-1; size: few; D: .; CDR3: CASSPRGAHEQFF; DNA: TGTGCCAGCAGCCCTCGGGGGGCACATGAGCAGTTCTTC
V: TRBV6-2/TRBV6-3; J: TRBJ2-3; size: .; D: .; CDR3: CASRRYALGADTQYF; DNA: TGTGCCAGCAGACGCTACGCGCTGGGGGCAGATACGCAGTATTTT
V: TRBV20-1; J: TRBJ2-1; size: .; D: TRBD2; CDR3: CSARDPQLAGGEQFF; DNA: TGCAGTGCTAGAGATCCTCAGCTAGCGGGAGGTGAGCAGTTCTTC
V: TRBV29-1; J: TRBJ2-1; size: few; D: .; CDR3: CSVELGLHNEQFF; DNA: TGCAGCGTTGAATTAGGGCTTCACAATGAGCAGTTCTTC
V: TRBV12-3/TRBV12-4; J: TRBJ2-1; size: many; D: TRBD2; CDR3: CASRRTSGNNEQFF; DNA: TGCGCCAGCAGGCGGACTAGCGGAAACAATGAGCAGTTCTTC
V: TRBV20-1; J: TRBJ2-5; size: .; D: .; CDR3: CSARAETQYF; DNA: TGCAGTGCTAGAGCCGAGACCCAGTACTTC
V: TRBV3-1; J: TRBJ2-3; size: few; D: .; CDR3: CASSQDPLRRDEGTQYF; DNA: TGTGCCAGCAGCCAAGACCCCCTAAGACGGGATGAGGGTACGCAGTATTTT
V: TRBV6-6; J: TRBJ1-1; size: .; D: TRBD1; CDR3: CASQQGANTEAFF; DNA: TGTGCCAGCCAACAGGGGGCAAACACTGAAGCTTTCTTT
V: TRBV5-5; J: TRBJ2-7; size: few; D: .; CDR3: CASSLAFFRDEQYF; DNA: TGTGCCAGCAGCTTGGCCTTTTTTAGGGACGAGCAGTACTTC
V: TRBV12-3/TRBV12-4; J: TRBJ1-1; size: .; D: .; CDR3: CASSPHPRRDTEAFF; DNA: TGTGCCAGCAGTCCCCACCCCCGAAGGGACACTGAAGCTTTCTTT
V: TRBV29-1; J: TRBJ2-7; size: .; D: TRBD1; CDR3: CSVNRGAYEQYF; DNA: TGCAGCGTAAACAGGGGTGCCTACGAGCAGTACTTC
V: TRBV27; J: TRBJ2-7; size: .; D: TRBD2; CDR3: CASGPTSGRYEQYF; DNA: TGTGCCAGCGGCCCGACTAGCGGCCGCTACGAGCAGTACTTC